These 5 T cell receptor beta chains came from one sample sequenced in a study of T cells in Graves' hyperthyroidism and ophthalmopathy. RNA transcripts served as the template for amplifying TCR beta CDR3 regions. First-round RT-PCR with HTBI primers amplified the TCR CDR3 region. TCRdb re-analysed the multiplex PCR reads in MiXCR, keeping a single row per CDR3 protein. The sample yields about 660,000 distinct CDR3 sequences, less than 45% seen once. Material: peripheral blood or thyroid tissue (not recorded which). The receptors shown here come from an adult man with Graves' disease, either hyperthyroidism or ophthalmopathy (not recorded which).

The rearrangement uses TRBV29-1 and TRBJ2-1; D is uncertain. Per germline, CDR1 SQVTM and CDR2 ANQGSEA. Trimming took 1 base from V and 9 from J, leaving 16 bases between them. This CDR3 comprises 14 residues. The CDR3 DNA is TGCAGCGTTGAAGCTCTCATAGTATCCGGTGAGCAGTTCTTC. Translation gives CSVEALIVSGEQFF.

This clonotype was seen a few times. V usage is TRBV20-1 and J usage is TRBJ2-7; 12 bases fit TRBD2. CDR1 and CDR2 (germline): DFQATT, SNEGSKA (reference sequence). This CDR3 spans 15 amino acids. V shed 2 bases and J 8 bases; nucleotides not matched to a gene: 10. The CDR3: CSARRASGRAIKQYF. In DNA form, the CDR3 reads TGCAGTGCTAGAAGGGCTAGCGGGAGGGCCATAAAGCAGTACTTC.

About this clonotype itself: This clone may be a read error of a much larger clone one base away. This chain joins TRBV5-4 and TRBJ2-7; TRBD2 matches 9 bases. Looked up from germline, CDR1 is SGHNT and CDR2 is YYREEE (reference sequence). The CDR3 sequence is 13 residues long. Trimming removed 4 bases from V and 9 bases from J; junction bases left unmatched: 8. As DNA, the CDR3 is TGTGCCAGCAGCCCAACAAGCGGGGGGCGGCAGTACTTC. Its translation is CASSPTSGGRQYF.

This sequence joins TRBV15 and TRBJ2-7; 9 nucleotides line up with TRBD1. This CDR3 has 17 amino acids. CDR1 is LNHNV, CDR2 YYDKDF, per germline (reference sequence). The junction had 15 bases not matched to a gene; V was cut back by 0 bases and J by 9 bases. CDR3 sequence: CATSRDLGRGTGSGQYF. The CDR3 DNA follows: TGTGCCACCAGCAGAGATCTAGGCAGAGGGACAGGGTCTGGGCAGTACTTC.

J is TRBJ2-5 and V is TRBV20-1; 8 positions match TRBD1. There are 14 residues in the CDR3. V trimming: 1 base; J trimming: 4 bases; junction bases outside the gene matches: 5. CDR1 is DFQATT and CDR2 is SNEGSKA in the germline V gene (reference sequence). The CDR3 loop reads CSARGRTGRETQYF. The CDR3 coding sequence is TGCAGTGCTAGAGGACGGACAGGGAGAGAGACCCAGTACTTC.